This paragraph reports one TCR beta chain. The antigen remains undetermined. PBMCs, at least 7 million per sample, were isolated. The data were taken from a study of blood T cells in healthy people across ages. Study observations and caveats: With age, beta diversity per million T cells declined roughly linearly, significantly by around 43. Strong correlation existed between TCR beta diversity and naive T cell percentage.

A sample-barcoded 5' primer and a J-beta primer mix were used in a second PCR of roughly 6 to 11 cycles. Tags on each cDNA molecule came from a template-switch adaptor with 12 random nucleotides. TCRdb recomputed calls from the 5' RACE reads with MiXCR, one row per CDR3 protein. This sample has about 680,000 distinct CDR3 sequences, with 49% found just once. V lost 0 bases and J lost 4; bases outside the gene matches: 11. This CDR3 comprises 17 residues. Germline assignment: CDR1 DFQATT and CDR2 SNEGSKA (reference sequence). Sequenced material: blood. This receptor was taken from a woman aged 55-69 years in good health. The V and J genes are TRBV20-1 and TRBJ2-1, with 8 positions matching TRBD2. The CDR3 coding sequence is TGCAGTGCTAGAGACGCCGGGACTAGGAGCGGATACAATGAGCAGTTCTTC. Translating it yields CSARDAGTRSGYNEQFF.